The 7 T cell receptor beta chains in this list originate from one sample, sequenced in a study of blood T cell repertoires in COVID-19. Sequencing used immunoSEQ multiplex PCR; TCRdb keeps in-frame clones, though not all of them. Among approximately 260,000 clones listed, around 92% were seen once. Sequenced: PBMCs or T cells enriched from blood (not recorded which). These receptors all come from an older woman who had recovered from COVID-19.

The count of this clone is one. In DNA, the CDR3 is TGCGCCAGCAGCACACGACAGTCCTACGAGCAGTACTTC. Residues: CASSTRQSYEQYF. V is TRBV5-1 and J is TRBJ2-7, with D perhaps matching TRBD1 (5 bases). The V end lost 4 bases, the J end lost 1 base, and 9 bases lay between the germline ends. The CDR3 runs to 13 residues. Germline V gene lookup returns CDR1 SGHRS and CDR2 YFSETQ.

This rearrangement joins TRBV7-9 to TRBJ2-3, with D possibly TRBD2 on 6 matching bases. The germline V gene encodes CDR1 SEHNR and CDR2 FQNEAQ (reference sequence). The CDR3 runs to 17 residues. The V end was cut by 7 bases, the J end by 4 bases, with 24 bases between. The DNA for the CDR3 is TGTGCCAGCACCGATTTCGTTAGGGGCGGGGTCGCAGATACGCAGTATTTT. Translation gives CASTDFVRGGVADTQYF. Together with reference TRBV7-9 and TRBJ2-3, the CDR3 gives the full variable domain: DTGVSQNPRHKITKRGQNVTFRCDPISEHNRLYWYRQTLGQGPEFLTYFQNEAQLEKSRLLSDRFSAERPKGSFSTLEIQRTEQGDSAMYLCASTDFVRGGVADTQYFGPGTRLTVL.

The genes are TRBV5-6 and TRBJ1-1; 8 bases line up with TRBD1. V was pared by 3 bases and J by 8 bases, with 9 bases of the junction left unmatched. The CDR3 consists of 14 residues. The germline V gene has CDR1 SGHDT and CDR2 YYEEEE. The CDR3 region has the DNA TGTGCCAGCAGCTGGACAGGGTTTATAACCGAAGCTTTCTTT. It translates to CASSWTGFITEAFF.

CDR3 DNA: TGTGCCAGCAGTGGCTCGGGACAGGGGTTTTATGGCTACACCTTC. It is translated as CASSGSGQGFYGYTF. The J gene is TRBJ1-2, the V gene TRBV28, with 10 bases lining up with TRBD1. The CDR3 contains 15 residues. The J segment lost 5 bases and the V segment lost 5 bases, leaving 8 bases of the junction unmatched. Germline V gives CDR1 MDHEN, CDR2 SYDVKM.

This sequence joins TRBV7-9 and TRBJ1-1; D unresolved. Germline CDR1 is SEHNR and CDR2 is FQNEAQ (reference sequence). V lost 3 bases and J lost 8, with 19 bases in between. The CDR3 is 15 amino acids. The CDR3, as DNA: TGTGCCAGCAGCTTCGGCGGGTCCCAAAGGCGGGAAGCTTTCTTT. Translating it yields CASSFGGSQRREAFF.

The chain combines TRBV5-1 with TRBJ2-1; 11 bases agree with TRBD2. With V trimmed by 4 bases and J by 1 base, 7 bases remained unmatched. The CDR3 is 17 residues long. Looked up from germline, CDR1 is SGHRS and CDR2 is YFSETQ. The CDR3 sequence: CASSRTLAGVSYNEQFF. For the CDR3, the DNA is TGCGCCAGCAGCCGGACACTAGCGGGAGTATCCTACAATGAGCAGTTCTTC.

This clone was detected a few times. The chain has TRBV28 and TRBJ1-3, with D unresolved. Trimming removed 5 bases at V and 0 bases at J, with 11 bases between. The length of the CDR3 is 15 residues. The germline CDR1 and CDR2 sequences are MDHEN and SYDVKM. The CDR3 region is CASSPYRFSGNTIYF. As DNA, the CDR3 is TGTGCCAGCAGTCCCTACAGATTCTCTGGAAACACCATATATTTT.